What follows are 18 T cell receptor beta chains derived from one specimen sequenced in a study of response to subunit inactivated influenza vaccine. Each CDR3 protein gets one entry after TCRdb re-called the RT-PCR reads with MiXCR. The data show just over 300,000 distinct CDR3 sequences, roughly 22% seen once. The sample was PBMCs from blood, taken about 20 months after vaccination. These receptors all come from a man aged 45-69 years who received an inactivated influenza vaccine.

CDR3: CASSLGQNYEQYF. The CDR3 nucleotides read TGTGCCAGCAGTTTGGGACAAAACTACGAGCAGTACTTC. The V call is TRBV6-5, the J call TRBJ2-7; tentatively, D is TRBD1 (6 bases). The germline CDR1 and CDR2 sequences are MNHEY and SVGAGI. V lost 4 bases and J 3 bases, leaving 10 bases between the germline ends. The CDR3 covers 13 residues.

This clonotype was observed at least ten times. The genes are TRBV2 and TRBJ1-5; D not resolved. V was cut by 2 bases and J by 2 bases, with 13 bases left in between. The CDR3 covers 16 residues. The germline gives CDR1 SNHLY, CDR2 FYNNEI. The CDR3 reads CASSEKPIAGNQPQHF. The CDR3 DNA reads TGTGCCAGCAGTGAAAAACCAATAGCGGGCAATCAGCCCCAGCATTTT. The full variable domain, completed using reference TRBV2 and TRBJ1-5, is EPEVTQTPSHQVTQMGQEVILRCVPISNHLYFYWYRQILGQKVEFLVSFYNNEISEKSEIFDDQFSVERPDGSNFTLKIRSTKLEDSAMYFCASSEKPIAGNQPQHFGDGTRLSIL.

This chain joins TRBV28 and TRBJ2-7; the match to TRBD1 covers 8 bases. This CDR3 region has 15 residues. V shed 3 bases, J shed 2 bases, and the junction held 6 bases outside the gene matches. Germline loops: CDR1 MDHEN, CDR2 SYDVKM. The CDR3 here is CASSFPDRGTYEQYF. In DNA, the CDR3 is TGTGCCAGCAGTTTCCCCGACAGGGGAACCTACGAGCAGTACTTC.

This clonotype was picked up many times. The genes are TRBV20-1 and TRBJ1-5; a possible D gene is TRBD1 (6 bases). CDR3 size: 13 residues. In germline, CDR1 is DFQATT, CDR2 SNEGSKA (reference sequence). Trimming removed 4 bases from V and 9 bases from J, with 16 bases in between. CDR3 in DNA: TGCAGTGCTATTCGCCAGGGGCCCTCGCCCCAGCATTTT. Protein sequence: CSAIRQGPSPQHF.

The table lists this clonotype with a few counts. The chain combines TRBV29-1 with TRBJ1-1; TRBD1 matches at 7 bases. Trimming removed 4 bases from V and 1 base from J; junction bases left unmatched: 6. The CDR3 consists of 14 residues. Germline CDR1 reads SQVTM; CDR2 reads ANQGSEA. CDR3 residues: CSVVRQGANTEAFF. In DNA, the CDR3 is TGCAGCGTTGTTCGACAGGGTGCGAACACTGAAGCTTTCTTT.

This clonotype was picked up a small number of times. The rearrangement joins TRBV20-1 to TRBJ1-2, with 8 positions matching TRBD1. Germline CDR1 DFQATT, CDR2 SNEGSKA (reference sequence). The V and J ends lost 3 bases and 1 base, in that order; junction bases with no gene match: 4. The CDR3 has 14 amino acids. CDR3 sequence reads: CSARGTGHNYGYTF. The CDR3 region has the DNA TGCAGTGCTAGGGGGACAGGCCATAACTATGGCTACACCTTC.

This clonotype came up many times. The chain recombines TRBV6-2 or TRBV6-3 with TRBJ2-1; D ambiguous. Trimming removed 0 bases from V and 0 bases from J, with 9 bases in between. The CDR3 consists of 16 residues. Germline lookup yields CDR1 MNHEY and CDR2 SVGEGT. The CDR3 sequence: CASSYSSDGSYNEQFF. Here the CDR3 DNA reads TGTGCCAGCAGTTACTCGTCTGACGGCTCCTACAATGAGCAGTTCTTC.

This clonotype turned up a few times. J is TRBJ1-1 and V is TRBV5-1; maybe TRBD1 (5 bases). Germline CDR1 is SGHRS and CDR2 is YFSETQ. This CDR3 contains 11 residues. V lost 5 bases to trimming and J lost 10 bases, with 12 bases between them. CDR3 DNA: TGCGCCAGCAGGGAAGAAACAGGAGCTTTCTTT. Its translation is CASREETGAFF. The full variable domain, completed using reference TRBV5-1 and TRBJ1-1, is KAGVTQTPRYLIKTRGQQVTLSCSPISGHRSVSWYQQTPGQGLQFLFEYFSETQRNKGNFPGRFSGRQFSNSRSEMNVSTLELGDSALYLCASREETGAFFGQGTRLTVV.

In this sample, this clonotype turned up a few times. The chain joins TRBV12-3 or TRBV12-4 to TRBJ2-7; possibly TRBD1 for D (6 bases). Between the trimmed V and J ends, which lost 5 bases and 4 bases, there was a span of 15 bases. The CDR3 extends over 14 amino acids. The CDR3 DNA reads TGTGCCAGCAGTCCCTACGGGACACTTTACGAGCAGTACTTC. This codes for CASSPYGTLYEQYF.

The V call is TRBV18, the J call TRBJ2-7; weak D call: TRBD2 (6 bases). V gave up 1 base and J gave up 3 bases, with 10 bases separating them. The V gene's germline CDR1 is KGHSH and CDR2 LQKENI. The CDR3 is made up of 14 amino acids. Written as DNA, the CDR3 is TGTGCCAGCTCACCACAGGACGGGAGCTACGAGCAGTACTTC. This sequence encodes CASSPQDGSYEQYF.

The chain couples TRBV2 to TRBJ1-2, with D perhaps matching TRBD1 (6 bases). The CDR3 runs to 15 residues. V lost 8 bases and J lost 4, with 20 bases in between. Germline V gives CDR1 SNHLY, CDR2 FYNNEI. CDR3 nucleotide sequence: TGTGCCAGCGGCTCACAGGGCCCTCAGGGCTATGGCTACACCTTC. Translating gives CASGSQGPQGYGYTF.

This clonotype was counted a single time. The J gene is TRBJ2-2, the V gene TRBV30; perhaps TRBD2 as D (6 bases). Trimming stripped 2 bases from V and 9 bases from J, with 19 bases between. Per the germline V gene, CDR1 is GTSNPN and CDR2 is SVGIG (reference sequence). This CDR3 is built from 15 residues. DNA of the CDR3: TGTGCCTGGAGTAGGGCGGGGCGGTCTACCCGGGAGCTGTTTTTT. It codes for CAWSRAGRSTRELFF.

The gene calls are TRBV14 and TRBJ2-7; tentatively, D is TRBD1 (6 bases). The CDR3 runs 13 residues. Germline assignment: CDR1 SGHDN and CDR2 FVKESK. Trimming removed 3 bases from V and 6 bases from J, with 12 bases in between. CDR3 DNA: TGTGCCAGCAGCCACCTTCAAGGGGGCGAGCAGTACTTC. It yields the protein CASSHLQGGEQYF.

This clonotype has just a few counts. The chain has TRBV4-1 and TRBJ2-5; a weak D match, TRBD1 (5 bases). Per germline, CDR1 MGHRA and CDR2 YSYEKL. V was pared by 1 base and J by 2 bases, with 8 bases between. The CDR3 contains 14 residues. The CDR3 loop reads CASSQAGLQETQYF. CDR3 sequence (DNA): TGCGCCAGCAGCCAAGCAGGGTTGCAAGAGACCCAGTACTTC.

The chain links TRBV28 to TRBJ2-1, with 9 bases aligning to TRBD2. CDR3 length equals 17 residues. Germline trimming cut 5 bases from V and 10 bases from J; bases unmatched to any gene: 18. CDR1 is MDHEN and CDR2 is SYDVKM in the germline V gene. The CDR3 nucleotides read TGTGCCAGCAGTCCGGGGGGACTAGCCATCTACTCAAGGGAGCAGTTCTTC. Translated: CASSPGGLAIYSREQFF.

The chain employs TRBV12-3 or TRBV12-4 and TRBJ1-3; D call uncertain. Trimming took off 6 bases at V and 8 bases at J, with 11 bases between the two ends. The length of the CDR3 is 12 residues. The CDR3 reads CASSLGIYTIYF. The CDR3 region has the DNA TGTGCCAGCAGCCTCGGAATTTACACCATATATTTT.

This clonotype is a singleton in its sample. The V gene is TRBV20-1, the J gene TRBJ2-1; D is uncertain. V lost 2 bases, J lost 0 bases, and 14 bases lay in between. CDR1 is DFQATT and CDR2 is SNEGSKA in the germline V gene (reference sequence). CDR3 length: 16 residues. This CDR3 is CSARPLLASSYNEQFF. The CDR3 region has the DNA TGCAGTGCTAGACCCCTCCTCGCAAGCTCCTACAATGAGCAGTTCTTC.

This clonotype was detected a few times. The rearrangement joins TRBV6-1 to TRBJ1-1; D possibly corresponds to TRBD1 (6 bases). The length of the CDR3 is 15 residues. Trimming cost V 6 bases and J 2 bases, with 16 bases left between them. Germline V lookup: CDR1 MNHNS, CDR2 SASEGT. DNA of the CDR3: TGTGCCAGCAGCGCGTGGGACACCCAAAACACTGAAGCTTTCTTT. Translated, it gives CASSAWDTQNTEAFF.